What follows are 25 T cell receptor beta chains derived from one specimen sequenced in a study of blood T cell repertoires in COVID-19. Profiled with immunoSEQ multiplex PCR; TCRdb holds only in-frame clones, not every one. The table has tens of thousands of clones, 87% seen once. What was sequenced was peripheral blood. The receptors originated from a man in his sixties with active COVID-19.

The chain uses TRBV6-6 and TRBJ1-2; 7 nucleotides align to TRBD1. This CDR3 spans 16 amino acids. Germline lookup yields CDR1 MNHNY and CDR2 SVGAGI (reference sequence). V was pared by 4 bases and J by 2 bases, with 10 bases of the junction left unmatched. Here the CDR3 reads CASSSTEGRGNYGYTF. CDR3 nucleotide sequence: TGTGCCAGCAGTTCCACTGAAGGCAGGGGGAACTATGGCTACACCTTC.

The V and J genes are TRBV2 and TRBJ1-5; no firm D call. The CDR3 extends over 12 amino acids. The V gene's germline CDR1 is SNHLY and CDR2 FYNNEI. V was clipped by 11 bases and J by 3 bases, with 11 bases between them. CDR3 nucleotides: TGTGCCTGTTCAGGTTTCAATCAGCCCCAGCATTTT. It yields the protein CACSGFNQPQHF.

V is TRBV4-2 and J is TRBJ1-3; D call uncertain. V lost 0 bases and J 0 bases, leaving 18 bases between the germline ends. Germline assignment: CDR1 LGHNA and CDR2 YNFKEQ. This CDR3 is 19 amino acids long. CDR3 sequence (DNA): TGTGCCAGCAGCCAAGACCTAGACCCCTTCCCTGTCTCTGGAAACACCATATATTTT. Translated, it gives CASSQDLDPFPVSGNTIYF.

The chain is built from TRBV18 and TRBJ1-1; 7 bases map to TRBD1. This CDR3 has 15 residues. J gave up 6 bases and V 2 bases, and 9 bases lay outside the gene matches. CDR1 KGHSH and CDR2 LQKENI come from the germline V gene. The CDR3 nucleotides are TGTGCCAGCTCACCAACAGGGGCGATTAAGGCTGAAGCTTTCTTT. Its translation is CASSPTGAIKAEAFF.

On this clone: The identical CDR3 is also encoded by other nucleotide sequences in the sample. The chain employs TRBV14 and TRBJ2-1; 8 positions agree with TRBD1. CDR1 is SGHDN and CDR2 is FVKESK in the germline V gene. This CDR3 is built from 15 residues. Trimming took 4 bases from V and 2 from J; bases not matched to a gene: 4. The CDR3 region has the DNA TGTGCCAGCAGCCCAGGGACAGGCCCCTACAATGAGCAGTTCTTC. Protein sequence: CASSPGTGPYNEQFF.

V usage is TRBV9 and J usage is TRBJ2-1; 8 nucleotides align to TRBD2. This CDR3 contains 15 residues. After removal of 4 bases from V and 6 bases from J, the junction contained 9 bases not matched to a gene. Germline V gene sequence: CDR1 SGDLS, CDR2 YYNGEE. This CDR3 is CASSLTSAGGNEQFF. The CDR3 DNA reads TGTGCCAGCAGCCTAACTAGCGCGGGGGGCAATGAGCAGTTCTTC.

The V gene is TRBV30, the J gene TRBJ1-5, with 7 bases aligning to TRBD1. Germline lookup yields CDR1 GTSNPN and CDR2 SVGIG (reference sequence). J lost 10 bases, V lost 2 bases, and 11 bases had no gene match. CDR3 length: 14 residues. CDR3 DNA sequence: TGTGCCTGGAGTCGGGGCAGGGGGGCTGAACCCCAGCATTTT. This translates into CAWSRGRGAEPQHF.

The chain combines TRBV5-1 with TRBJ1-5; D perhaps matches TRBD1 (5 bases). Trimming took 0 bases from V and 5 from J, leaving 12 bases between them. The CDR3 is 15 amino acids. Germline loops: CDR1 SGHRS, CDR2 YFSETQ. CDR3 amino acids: CASSLAGRVDQPQHF. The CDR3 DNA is TGCGCCAGCAGCTTGGCGGGCAGGGTGGATCAGCCCCAGCATTTT. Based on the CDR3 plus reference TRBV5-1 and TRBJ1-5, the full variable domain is KAGVTQTPRYLIKTRGQQVTLSCSPISGHRSVSWYQQTPGQGLQFLFEYFSETQRNKGNFPGRFSGRQFSNSRSEMNVSTLELGDSALYLCASSLAGRVDQPQHFGDGTRLSIL.

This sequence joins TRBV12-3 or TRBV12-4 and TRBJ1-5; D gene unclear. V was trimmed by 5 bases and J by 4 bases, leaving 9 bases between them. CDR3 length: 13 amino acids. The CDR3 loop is CASSHYPNQPQHF. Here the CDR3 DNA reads TGTGCCAGCAGTCACTATCCTAATCAGCCCCAGCATTTT.

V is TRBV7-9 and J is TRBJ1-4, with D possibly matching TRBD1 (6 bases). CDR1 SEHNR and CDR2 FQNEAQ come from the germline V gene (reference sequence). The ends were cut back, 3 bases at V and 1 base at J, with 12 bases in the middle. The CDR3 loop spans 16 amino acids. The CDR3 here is CASSFYRVRTNEKLFF. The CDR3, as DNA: TGTGCCAGCAGCTTTTACAGGGTGCGAACTAATGAAAAACTGTTTTTT.

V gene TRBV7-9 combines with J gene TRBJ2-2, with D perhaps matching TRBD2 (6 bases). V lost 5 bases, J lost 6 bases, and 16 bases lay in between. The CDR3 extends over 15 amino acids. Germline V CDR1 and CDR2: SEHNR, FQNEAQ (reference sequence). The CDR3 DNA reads TGTGCCAGCAGCCCTGGGAGGCTAGGCTCCGGGGAGCTGTTTTTT. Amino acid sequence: CASSPGRLGSGELFF.

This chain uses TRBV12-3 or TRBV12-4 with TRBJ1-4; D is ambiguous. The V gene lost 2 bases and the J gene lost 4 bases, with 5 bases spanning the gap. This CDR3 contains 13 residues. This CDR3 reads CASSLRSNEKLFF. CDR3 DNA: TGTGCCAGCAGTTTAAGGAGTAATGAAAAACTGTTTTTT.

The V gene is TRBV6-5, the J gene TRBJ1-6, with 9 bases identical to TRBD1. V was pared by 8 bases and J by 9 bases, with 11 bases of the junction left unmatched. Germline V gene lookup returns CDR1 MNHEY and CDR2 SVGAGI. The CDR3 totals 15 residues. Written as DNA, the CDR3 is TGTGCCAGCGGTCCCCGCGGGACAGGGCTTTCACCCCTCCACTTT. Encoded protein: CASGPRGTGLSPLHF.

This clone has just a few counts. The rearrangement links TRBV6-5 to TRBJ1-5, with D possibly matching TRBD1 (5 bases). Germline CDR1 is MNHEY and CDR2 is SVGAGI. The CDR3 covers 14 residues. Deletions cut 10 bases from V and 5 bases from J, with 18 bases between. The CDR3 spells CATRAVTADQPQHF. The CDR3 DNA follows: TGTGCCACCCGCGCAGTGACAGCCGATCAGCCCCAGCATTTT.

For the CDR3, the DNA is TGTGCCAGCAGCTCGCTTACAGGGGACTATGGCTACACCTTC. Encoded protein: CASSSLTGDYGYTF. The chain combines TRBV14 with TRBJ1-2; 7 positions agree with TRBD1. CDR1 and CDR2 (germline): SGHDN, FVKESK. V gave up 5 bases and J gave up 3 bases; unmatched junction bases: 6. The CDR3 runs to 14 residues.

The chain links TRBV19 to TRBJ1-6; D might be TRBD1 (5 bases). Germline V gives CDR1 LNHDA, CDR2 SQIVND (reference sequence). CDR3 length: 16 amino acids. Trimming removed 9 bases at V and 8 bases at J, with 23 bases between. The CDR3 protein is CASAHSGQGRHSPLHF. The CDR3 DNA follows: TGTGCCAGCGCACACTCAGGGCAGGGAAGGCATTCACCCCTCCACTTT.

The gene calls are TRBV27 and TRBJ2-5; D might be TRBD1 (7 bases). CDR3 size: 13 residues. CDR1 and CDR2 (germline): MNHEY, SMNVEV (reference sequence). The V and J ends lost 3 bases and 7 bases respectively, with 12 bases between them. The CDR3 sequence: CASSFRQGGTQYF. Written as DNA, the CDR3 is TGTGCCAGCAGTTTTCGACAGGGAGGGACCCAGTACTTC.

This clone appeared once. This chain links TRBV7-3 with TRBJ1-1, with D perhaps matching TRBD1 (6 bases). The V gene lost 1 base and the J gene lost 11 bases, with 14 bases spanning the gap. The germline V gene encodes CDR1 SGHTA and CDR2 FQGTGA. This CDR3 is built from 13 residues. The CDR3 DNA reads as TGTGCCAGCAGCTTAAATCTCAGGGGACGCGCTTTCTTT. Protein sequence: CASSLNLRGRAFF.

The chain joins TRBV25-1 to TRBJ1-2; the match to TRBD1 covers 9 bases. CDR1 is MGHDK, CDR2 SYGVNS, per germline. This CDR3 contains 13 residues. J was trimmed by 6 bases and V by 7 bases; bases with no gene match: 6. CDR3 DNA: TGTGCCAGCACTGGGACAGGGCGGAATGGCTACACCTTC. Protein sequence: CASTGTGRNGYTF.

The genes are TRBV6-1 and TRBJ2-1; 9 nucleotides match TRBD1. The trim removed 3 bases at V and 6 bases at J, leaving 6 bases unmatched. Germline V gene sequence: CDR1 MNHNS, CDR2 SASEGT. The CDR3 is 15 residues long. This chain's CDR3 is CASSDRDRVVNEQFF. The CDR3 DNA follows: TGTGCCAGCAGTGACCGGGACAGGGTGGTCAATGAGCAGTTCTTC.

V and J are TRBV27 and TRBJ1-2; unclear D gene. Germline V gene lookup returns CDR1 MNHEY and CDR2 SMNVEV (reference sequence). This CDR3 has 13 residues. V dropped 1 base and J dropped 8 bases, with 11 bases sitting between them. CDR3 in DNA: TGTGCCAGCAGTTTATTATCTGGAGGGGGCTACACCTTC. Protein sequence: CASSLLSGGGYTF.

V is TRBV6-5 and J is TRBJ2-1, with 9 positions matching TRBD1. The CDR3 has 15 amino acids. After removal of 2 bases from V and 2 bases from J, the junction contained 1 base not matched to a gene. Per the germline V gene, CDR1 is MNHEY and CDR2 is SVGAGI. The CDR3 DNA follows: TGTGCCAGCAGTTACGGACAGGGGACCTACAATGAGCAGTTCTTC. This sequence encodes CASSYGQGTYNEQFF.

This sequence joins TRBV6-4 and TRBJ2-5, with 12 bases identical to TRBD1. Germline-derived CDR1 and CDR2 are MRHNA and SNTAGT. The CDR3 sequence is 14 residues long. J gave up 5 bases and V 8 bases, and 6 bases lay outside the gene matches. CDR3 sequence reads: CASLGQGAWETQYF. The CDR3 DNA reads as TGTGCCAGCCTGGGACAGGGGGCTTGGGAGACCCAGTACTTC.

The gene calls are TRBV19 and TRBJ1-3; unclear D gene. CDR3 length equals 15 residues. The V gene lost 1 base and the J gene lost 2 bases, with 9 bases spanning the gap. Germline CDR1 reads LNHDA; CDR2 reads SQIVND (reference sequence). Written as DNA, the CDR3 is TGTGCCAGTAGTATAGGAGGAGGGACTGGAAACACCATATATTTT. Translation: CASSIGGGTGNTIYF. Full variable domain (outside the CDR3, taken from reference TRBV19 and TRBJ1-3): DGGITQSPKYLFRKEGQNVTLSCEQNLNHDAMYWYRQDPGQGLRLIYYSQIVNDFQKGDIAEGYSVSREKKESFPLTVTSAQKNPTAFYLCASSIGGGTGNTIYFGEGSWLTVV.

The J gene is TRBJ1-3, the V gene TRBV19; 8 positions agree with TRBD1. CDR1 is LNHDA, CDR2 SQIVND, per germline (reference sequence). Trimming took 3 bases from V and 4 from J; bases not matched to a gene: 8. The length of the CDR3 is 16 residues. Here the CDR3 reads CASSITGQALGNTIYF. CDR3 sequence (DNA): TGTGCCAGTAGTATCACGGGACAGGCACTCGGAAACACCATATATTTT.